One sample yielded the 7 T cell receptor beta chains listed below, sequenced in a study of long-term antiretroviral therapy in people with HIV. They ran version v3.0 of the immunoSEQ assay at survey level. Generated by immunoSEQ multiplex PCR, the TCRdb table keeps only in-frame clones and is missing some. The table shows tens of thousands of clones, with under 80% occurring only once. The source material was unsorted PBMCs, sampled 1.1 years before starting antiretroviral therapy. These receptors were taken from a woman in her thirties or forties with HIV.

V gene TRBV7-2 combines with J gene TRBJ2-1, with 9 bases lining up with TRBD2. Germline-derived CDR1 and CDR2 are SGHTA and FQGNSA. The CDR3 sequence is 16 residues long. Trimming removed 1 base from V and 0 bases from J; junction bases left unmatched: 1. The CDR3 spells CASSLGLAASYNEQFF. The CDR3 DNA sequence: TGTGCCAGCAGCTTAGGACTAGCGGCCTCCTACAATGAGCAGTTCTTC.

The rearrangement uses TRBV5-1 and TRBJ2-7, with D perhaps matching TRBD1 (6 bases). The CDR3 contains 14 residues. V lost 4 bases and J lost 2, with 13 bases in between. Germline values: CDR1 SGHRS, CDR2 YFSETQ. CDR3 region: CASSNLQGAYEQYF. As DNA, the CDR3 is TGCGCCAGCAGCAACCTACAGGGAGCCTACGAGCAGTACTTC.

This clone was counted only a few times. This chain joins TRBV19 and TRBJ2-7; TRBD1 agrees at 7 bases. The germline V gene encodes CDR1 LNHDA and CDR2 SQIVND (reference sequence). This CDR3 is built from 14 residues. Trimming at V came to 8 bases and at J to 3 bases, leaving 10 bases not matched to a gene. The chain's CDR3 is CASGRQGSGYEQYF. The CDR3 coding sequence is TGTGCCAGTGGCCGACAGGGATCGGGCTACGAGCAGTACTTC. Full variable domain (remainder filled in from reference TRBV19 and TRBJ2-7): DGGITQSPKYLFRKEGQNVTLSCEQNLNHDAMYWYRQDPGQGLRLIYYSQIVNDFQKGDIAEGYSVSREKKESFPLTVTSAQKNPTAFYLCASGRQGSGYEQYFGPGTRLTVT.

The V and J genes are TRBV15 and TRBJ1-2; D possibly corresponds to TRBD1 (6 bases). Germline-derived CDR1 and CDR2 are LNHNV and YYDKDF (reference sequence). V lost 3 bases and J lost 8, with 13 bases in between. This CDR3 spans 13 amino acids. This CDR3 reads CATSSGTSYGYTF. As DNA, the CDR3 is TGTGCCACCAGCAGCGGGACAAGTTACGGCTACACCTTC.

The CDR3 loop is CASSQTGADQPQHF. CDR3 DNA sequence: TGTGCCAGCAGCCAGACAGGGGCCGATCAGCCCCAGCATTTT. The rearrangement uses TRBV7-9 and TRBJ1-5; 8 nucleotides match TRBD1. V lost 5 bases to trimming and J lost 5 bases; unmatched junction nucleotides: 5. The CDR3 sequence is 14 residues long. Germline assignment: CDR1 SEHNR and CDR2 FQNEAQ (reference sequence).

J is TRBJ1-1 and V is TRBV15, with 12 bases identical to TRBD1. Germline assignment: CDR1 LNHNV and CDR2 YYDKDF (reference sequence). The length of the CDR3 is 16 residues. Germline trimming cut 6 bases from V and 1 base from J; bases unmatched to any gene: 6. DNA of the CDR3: TGTGCCACCAGTTGGGACAGGGGGCAATCGAACACTGAAGCTTTCTTT. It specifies CATSWDRGQSNTEAFF. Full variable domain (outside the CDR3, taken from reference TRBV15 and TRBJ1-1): DAMVIQNPRYQVTQFGKPVTLSCSQTLNHNVMYWYQQKSSQAPKLLFHYYDKDFNNEADTPDNFQSRRPNTSFCFLDIRSPGLGDTAMYLCATSWDRGQSNTEAFFGQGTRLTVV.

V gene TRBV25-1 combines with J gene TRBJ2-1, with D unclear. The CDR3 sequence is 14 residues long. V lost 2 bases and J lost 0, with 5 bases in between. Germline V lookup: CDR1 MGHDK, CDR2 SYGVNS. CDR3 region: CASSETNSYNEQFF. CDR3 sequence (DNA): TGTGCCAGCAGTGAAACCAACTCCTACAATGAGCAGTTCTTC. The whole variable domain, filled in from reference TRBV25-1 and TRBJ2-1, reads EADIYQTPRYLVIGTGKKITLECSQTMGHDKMYWYQQDPGMELHLIHYSYGVNSTEKGDLSSESTVSRIRTEHFPLTLESARPSHTSQYLCASSETNSYNEQFFGPGTRLTVL.